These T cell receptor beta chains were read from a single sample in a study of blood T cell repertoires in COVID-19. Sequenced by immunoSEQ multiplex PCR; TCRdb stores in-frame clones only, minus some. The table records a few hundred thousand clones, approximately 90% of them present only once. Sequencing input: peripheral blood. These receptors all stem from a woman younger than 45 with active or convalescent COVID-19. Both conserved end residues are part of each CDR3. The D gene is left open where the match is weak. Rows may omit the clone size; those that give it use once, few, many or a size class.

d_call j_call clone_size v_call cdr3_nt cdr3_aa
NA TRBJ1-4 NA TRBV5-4 TGTGCCAGCAGCAAGGAATCAGGGAAGTGGGATGAAAAACTGTTTTTT CASSKESGKWDEKLFF
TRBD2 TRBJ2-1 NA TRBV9 TGTGCCAGCAGCGACCCCGTTTCTAGCGGACCGTACAATGAGCAGTTCTTC CASSDPVSSGPYNEQFF
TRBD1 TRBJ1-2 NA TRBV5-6 TGTGCCAGCGGCTCCCGAGGTGGACAGGGGTACTATGGCTACACCTTC CASGSRGGQGYYGYTF
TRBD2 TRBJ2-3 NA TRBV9 TGTGCCAGCAGCCCCTCTAGCGGGGGGTTTGTAGGCACAGATACGCAGTATTTT CASSPSSGGFVGTDTQYF
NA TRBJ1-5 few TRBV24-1 TGTGCCACCAGTGATACCCAGGGTTATCAGCCCCAGCATTTT CATSDTQGYQPQHF
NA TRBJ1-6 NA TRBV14 TGTGCCAGCAGCCGGTACAGGGTTAATTCACCCCTCCACTTT CASSRYRVNSPLHF
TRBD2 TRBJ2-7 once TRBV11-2 TGTGCCAGCAGCTTATGGACTAGCGACTCCTACGAGCAGTACTTC CASSLWTSDSYEQYF
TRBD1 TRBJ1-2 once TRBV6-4 TGTGCCAGCAGTGTTGGAACAGGGGGCATCTATGGCTACACCTTC CASSVGTGGIYGYTF
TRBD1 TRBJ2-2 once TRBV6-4 TGTGCCAGCACCAAGGACAGGGGAGGCACCGGGGAGCTGTTTTTT CASTKDRGGTGELFF
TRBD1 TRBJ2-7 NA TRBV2 TGTGCCAGCAAGGAAGACAGGGGGTCCTACGAGCAGTACTTC CASKEDRGSYEQYF
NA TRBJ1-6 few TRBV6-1 TGTGCCAGCAGTGAAGAAGATGGCGACGGGTTCACCCCCCTCCACTTT CASSEEDGDGFTPLHF
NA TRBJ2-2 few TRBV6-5 TGTGCCAGCAGCAGAGGCAGGGCCACCGGGGAGCTGTTTTTT CASSRGRATGELFF
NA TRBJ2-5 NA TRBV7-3 TGTGCCAGCAGCCGGGACAATAAAGAGACCCAGTACTTC CASSRDNKETQYF
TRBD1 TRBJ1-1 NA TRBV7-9 TGTGCCAGCAATGAACAGGGGAATCTCATGAACACTGAAGCTTTCTTT CASNEQGNLMNTEAFF
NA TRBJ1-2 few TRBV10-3 TGTGCCCTCGGGACGGAACTCGGGGGGGGCTACACCTTC CALGTELGGGYTF
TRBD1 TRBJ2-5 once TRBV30 TGTGCCTGGAAGCCTGGGACAGGGAGGGAGACCCAGTACTTC CAWKPGTGRETQYF
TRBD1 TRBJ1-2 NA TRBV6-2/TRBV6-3 TGTGCCAGCAGCCCGGACAGGAGGTATGGCTACACCTTC CASSPDRRYGYTF
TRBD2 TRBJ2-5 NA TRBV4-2 TGTGCCAGCAGCCAAGAGCAGCGGGGGGCCCAAGAGACCCAGTACTTC CASSQEQRGAQETQYF
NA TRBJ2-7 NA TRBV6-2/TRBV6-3 TGTGCCAGCAGTTACGCTGGTACGCTAGGAGCCTACGAGCAGTACTTC CASSYAGTLGAYEQYF
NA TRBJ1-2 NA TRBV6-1 TGTGCCAGCAGTGACCCGCAGGGTGTGGGCTACACCTTC CASSDPQGVGYTF
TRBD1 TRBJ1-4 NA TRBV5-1 TGCGCCAGCAGCTTGGCAGGGGGGACAGGGTTAAAGAATGAAAAACTGTTTTTT CASSLAGGTGLKNEKLFF
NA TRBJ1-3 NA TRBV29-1 TGCAGCCCTCCGTGGGACACCTTCTTGGGGGGAAACACCATATATTTT CSPPWDTFLGGNTIYF
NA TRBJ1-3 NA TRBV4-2 TGTGCCAGCAGCCAAGACCCAGATTCTGGAAACACCATATATTTT CASSQDPDSGNTIYF
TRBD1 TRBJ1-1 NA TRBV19 TGTGCCAGTAGCAATCCAAGACAGGGTGGCACTGAAGCTTTCTTT CASSNPRQGGTEAFF
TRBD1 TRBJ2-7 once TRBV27 TGTGCCAGCAGGTTGACAGGGGGAAACTACGAGCAGTACTTC CASRLTGGNYEQYF
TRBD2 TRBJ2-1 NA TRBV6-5 TGTGCCAGCAGTTACTTCCGGGGGGACAATGAGCAGTTCTTC CASSYFRGDNEQFF
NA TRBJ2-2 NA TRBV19 TGTGCCAGTAGCACGACAGGGAACACCGGGGAGCTGTTTTTT CASSTTGNTGELFF
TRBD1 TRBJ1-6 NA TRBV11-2 TGTGCCAGCAGCTCCGGCCTACAGGGGGCATATTCACCCCTCCACTTT CASSSGLQGAYSPLHF
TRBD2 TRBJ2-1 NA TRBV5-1 TGCGCCAGCAGCCCCTGGACTAGCGGGGGGGCCTATATTCTAAATGAGCAGTTCTTC CASSPWTSGGAYILNEQFF
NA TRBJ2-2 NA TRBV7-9 TGTGCCAGCAGCTTAAATCTGGGCTCTCGCGGGGAGCTGTTTTTT CASSLNLGSRGELFF
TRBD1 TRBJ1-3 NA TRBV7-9 TGTGCCAGCAGCTTAGTGGGACAGGGGGTCGACACCATATATTTT CASSLVGQGVDTIYF
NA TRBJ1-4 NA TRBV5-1 TGCGCCAGCAGCCTCAGGGAGGGTGAAAAACTGTTTTTT CASSLREGEKLFF
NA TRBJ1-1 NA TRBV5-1 TGCGCCAGCAGCCTGGCCCGAGGTTGGGGGGCTGAAGCTTTCTTT CASSLARGWGAEAFF
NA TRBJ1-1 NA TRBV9 TGTGCCAGCAGCGTAGCTACTGGAGGATTCACTGAAGCTTTCTTT CASSVATGGFTEAFF
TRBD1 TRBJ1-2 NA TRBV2 TGTGCCAGCAGTGCGGACAGGAACTATGGCTACACCTTC CASSADRNYGYTF
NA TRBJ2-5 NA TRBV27 TGTGCCAGCAGTACCGGACACCGAGAGACCCAGTACTTC CASSTGHRETQYF
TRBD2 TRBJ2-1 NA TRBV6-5 TGTGCCAGCAGTTATCCCGGACTAGCGGAGTCAGATGAGCAGTTCTTC CASSYPGLAESDEQFF
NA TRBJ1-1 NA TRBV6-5 TGTGCCAGCACCACGGGGGGACGTCACACTGAAGCTTTCTTT CASTTGGRHTEAFF
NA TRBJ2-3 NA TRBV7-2 TGTGCCAGCAGCTTAGTTGCAGTGACAGATACGCAGTATTTT CASSLVAVTDTQYF
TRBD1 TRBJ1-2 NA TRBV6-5 TGTGCCAGCATTGCCGGGACAGCCACTAACTATGGCTACACCTTC CASIAGTATNYGYTF
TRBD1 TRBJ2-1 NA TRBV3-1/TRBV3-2 TGTGCCAGCAGCCACTCGGGACAGGGGAACAATGAGCAGTTCTTC CASSHSGQGNNEQFF
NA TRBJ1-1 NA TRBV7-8 TGTGCCAGCAGCTTAACGGTGAACACTGAAGCTTTCTTT CASSLTVNTEAFF
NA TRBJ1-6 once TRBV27 TGTGCCAGCAGTTTGGGTACCGGGACATCCAAAGAGGCACCCCTCCACTTT CASSLGTGTSKEAPLHF
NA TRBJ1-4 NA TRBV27 TGTGCCAGCAGTTTAAGGGGGACAACTAATGAAAAACTGTTTTTT CASSLRGTTNEKLFF
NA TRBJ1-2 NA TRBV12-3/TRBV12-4 TGTGCCAGCAGTTCCGGGGAACATGGCTACACCTTC CASSSGEHGYTF